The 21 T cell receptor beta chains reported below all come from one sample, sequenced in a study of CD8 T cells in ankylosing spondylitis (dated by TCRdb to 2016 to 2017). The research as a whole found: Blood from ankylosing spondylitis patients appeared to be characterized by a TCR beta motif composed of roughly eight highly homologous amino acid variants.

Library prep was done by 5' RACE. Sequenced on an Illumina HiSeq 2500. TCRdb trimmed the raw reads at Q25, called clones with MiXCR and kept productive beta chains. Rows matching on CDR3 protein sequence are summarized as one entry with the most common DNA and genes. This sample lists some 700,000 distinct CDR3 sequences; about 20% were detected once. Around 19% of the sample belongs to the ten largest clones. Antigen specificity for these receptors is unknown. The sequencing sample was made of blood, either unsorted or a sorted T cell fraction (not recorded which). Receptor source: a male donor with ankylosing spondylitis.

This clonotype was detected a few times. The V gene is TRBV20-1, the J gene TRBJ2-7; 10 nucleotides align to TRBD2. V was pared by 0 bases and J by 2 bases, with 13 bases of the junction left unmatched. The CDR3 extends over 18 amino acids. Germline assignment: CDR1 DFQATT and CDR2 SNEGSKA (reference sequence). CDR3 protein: CSARDRTSGTLSTYEQYF. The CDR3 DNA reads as TGCAGTGCTAGAGATCGGACTAGCGGAACCCTCAGCACCTACGAGCAGTACTTC.

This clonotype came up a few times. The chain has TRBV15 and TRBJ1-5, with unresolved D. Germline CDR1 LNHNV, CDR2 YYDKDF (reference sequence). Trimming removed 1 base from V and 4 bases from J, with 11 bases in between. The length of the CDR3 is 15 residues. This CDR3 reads CATSRVGRKNQPQHF. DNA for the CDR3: TGTGCCACCAGCAGAGTAGGACGGAAAAATCAGCCCCAGCATTTT.

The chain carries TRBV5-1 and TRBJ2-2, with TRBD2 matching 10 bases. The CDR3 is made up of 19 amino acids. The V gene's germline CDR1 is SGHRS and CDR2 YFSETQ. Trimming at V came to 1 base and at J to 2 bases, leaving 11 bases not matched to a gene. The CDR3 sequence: CASSLRPSGRWGNTGELFF. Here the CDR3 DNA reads TGCGCCAGCAGCTTGAGGCCTAGCGGGAGATGGGGTAACACCGGGGAGCTGTTTTTT.

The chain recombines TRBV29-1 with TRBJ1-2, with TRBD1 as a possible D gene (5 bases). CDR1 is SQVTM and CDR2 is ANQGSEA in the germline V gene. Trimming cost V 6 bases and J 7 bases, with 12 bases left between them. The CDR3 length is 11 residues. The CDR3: CSVRGVGGYTF. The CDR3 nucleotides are TGCAGCGTCCGAGGGGTGGGTGGCTACACCTTC.

For the CDR3, the DNA is TGTGCCAGCAGTTTATTGACAGACACAGATACGCAGTATTTT. Translated, it gives CASSLLTDTDTQYF. The rearrangement links TRBV27 to TRBJ2-3; maybe TRBD1 (5 bases). V was pared by 1 base and J by 2 bases, with 7 bases between. Germline-derived CDR1 and CDR2 are MNHEY and SMNVEV (reference sequence). The CDR3 length is 14 residues.

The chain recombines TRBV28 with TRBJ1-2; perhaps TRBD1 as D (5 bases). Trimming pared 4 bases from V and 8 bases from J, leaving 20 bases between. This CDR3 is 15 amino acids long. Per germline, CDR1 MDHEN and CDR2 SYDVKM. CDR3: CASSSHPGTRGGYTF. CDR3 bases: TGTGCCAGCAGTTCCCATCCCGGGACCCGCGGAGGCTACACCTTC.

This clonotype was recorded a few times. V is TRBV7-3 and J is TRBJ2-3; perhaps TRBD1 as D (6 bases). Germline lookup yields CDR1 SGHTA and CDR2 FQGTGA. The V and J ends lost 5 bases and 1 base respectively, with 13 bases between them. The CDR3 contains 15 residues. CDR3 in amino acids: CASSPHRAGTDTQYF. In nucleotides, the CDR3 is TGTGCCAGCAGCCCCCACAGGGCAGGCACAGATACGCAGTATTTT.

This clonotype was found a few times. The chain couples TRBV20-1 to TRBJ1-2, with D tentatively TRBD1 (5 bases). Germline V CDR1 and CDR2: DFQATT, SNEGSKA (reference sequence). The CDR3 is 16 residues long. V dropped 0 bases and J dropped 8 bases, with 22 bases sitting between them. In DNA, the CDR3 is TGCAGTGCTAGAGATGAGTCGGGCAGGGCTTGGAGAGGCTACACCTTC. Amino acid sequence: CSARDESGRAWRGYTF.

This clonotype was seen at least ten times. As DNA, the CDR3 is TGTGCCAGCAGTCCGGACAGGGGACCGTACGAGCAGTACTTC. It translates to CASSPDRGPYEQYF. The V and J genes are TRBV7-3 and TRBJ2-7; TRBD1 matches 9 bases. After removal of 6 bases from V and 4 bases from J, the junction contained 7 bases not matched to a gene. The CDR3 covers 14 residues. Germline loops: CDR1 SGHTA, CDR2 FQGTGA. Full variable domain (rest looked up from reference TRBV7-3 and TRBJ2-7): GAGVSQTPSNKVTEKGKYVELRCDPISGHTALYWYRQSLGQGPEFLIYFQGTGAADDSGLPNDRFFAVRPEGSVSTLKIQRTERGDSAVYLCASSPDRGPYEQYFGPGTRLTVT.

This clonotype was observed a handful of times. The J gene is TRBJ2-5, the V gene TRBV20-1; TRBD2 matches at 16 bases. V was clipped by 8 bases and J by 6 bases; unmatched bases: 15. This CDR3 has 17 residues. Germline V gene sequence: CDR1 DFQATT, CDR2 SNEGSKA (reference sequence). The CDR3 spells CSTPGLAGGSPTKTQYF. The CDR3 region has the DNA TGCAGTACGCCGGGACTAGCGGGAGGGAGCCCAACGAAGACCCAGTACTTC.

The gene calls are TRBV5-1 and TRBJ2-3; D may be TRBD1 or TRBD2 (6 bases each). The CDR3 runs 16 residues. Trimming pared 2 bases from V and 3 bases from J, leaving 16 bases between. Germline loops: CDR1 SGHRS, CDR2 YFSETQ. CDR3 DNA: TGCGCCAGCAGCTTCTCGGGGGCAGGGGCTACAGATACGCAGTATTTT. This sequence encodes CASSFSGAGATDTQYF.

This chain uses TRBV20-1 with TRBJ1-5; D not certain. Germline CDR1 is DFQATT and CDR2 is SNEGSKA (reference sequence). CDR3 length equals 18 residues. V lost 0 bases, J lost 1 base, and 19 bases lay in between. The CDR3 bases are TGCAGTGCTAGAGACCCACGCCACAAGGTCGTGAGCAATCAGCCCCAGCATTTT. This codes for CSARDPRHKVVSNQPQHF.

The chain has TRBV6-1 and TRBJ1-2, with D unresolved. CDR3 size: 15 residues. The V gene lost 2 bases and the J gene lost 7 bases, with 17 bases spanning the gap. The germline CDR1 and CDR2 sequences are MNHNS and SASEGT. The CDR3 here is CASSELPTLTGGYTF. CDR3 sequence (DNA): TGTGCCAGCAGTGAACTGCCCACCCTCACCGGTGGCTACACCTTC.

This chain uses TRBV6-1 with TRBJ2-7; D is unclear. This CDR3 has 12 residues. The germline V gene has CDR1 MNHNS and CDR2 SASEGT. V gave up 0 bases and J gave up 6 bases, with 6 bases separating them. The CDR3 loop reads CASSEATLEQYF. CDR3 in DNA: TGTGCCAGCAGTGAAGCCACCCTCGAGCAGTACTTC.

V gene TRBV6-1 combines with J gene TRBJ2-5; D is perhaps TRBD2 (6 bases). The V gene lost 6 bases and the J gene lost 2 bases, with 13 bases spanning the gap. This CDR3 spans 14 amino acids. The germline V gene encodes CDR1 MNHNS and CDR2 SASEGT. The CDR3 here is CASSPHSGQETQYF. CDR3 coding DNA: TGTGCCAGCAGCCCCCACAGCGGGCAAGAGACCCAGTACTTC.

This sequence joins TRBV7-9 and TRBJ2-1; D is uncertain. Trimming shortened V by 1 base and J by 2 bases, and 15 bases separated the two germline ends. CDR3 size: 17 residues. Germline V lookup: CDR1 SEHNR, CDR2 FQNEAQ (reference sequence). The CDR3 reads CASSLGAAILTYNEQFF. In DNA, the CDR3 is TGTGCCAGCAGCTTAGGGGCAGCTATCCTAACCTACAATGAGCAGTTCTTC.

CDR3 amino acids: CASSLATGLAGGTGYGEQFF. As DNA, the CDR3 is TGTGCCAGCAGCTTAGCGACCGGACTAGCGGGAGGAACTGGGTATGGTGAGCAGTTCTTC. This chain joins TRBV7-8 and TRBJ2-1; 14 bases align to TRBD2. Germline assignment: CDR1 SGHVS and CDR2 FQNEAQ. V lost 0 bases, J lost 9 bases, and 16 bases stayed unmatched. This CDR3 comprises 20 residues.

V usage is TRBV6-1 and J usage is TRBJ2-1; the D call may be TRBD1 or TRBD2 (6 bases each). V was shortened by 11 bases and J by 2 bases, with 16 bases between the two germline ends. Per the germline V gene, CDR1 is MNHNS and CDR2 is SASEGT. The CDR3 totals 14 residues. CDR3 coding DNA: TGTGCCGCAACGGGGGCCACCCCCTACAATGAGCAGTTCTTC. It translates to CAATGATPYNEQFF.

The CDR3 DNA reads as TGTGCCAGCGCCCACACCGGGGAGCTGTTTTTT. Protein: CASAHTGELFF. V usage is TRBV7-9 and J usage is TRBJ2-2; D is uncertain. V gave up 8 bases and J gave up 3 bases, with 4 bases separating them. CDR1 is SEHNR, CDR2 FQNEAQ, per germline (reference sequence). The CDR3 length is 11 residues.

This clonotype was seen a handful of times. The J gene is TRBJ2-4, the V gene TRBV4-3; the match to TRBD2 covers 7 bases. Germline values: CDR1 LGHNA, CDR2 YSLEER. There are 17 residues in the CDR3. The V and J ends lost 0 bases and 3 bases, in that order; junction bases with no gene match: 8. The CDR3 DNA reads TGCGCCAGCAGCCAAGAATGGGGGGGGTCCGTCAAAAACATTCAGTACTTC. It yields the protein CASSQEWGGSVKNIQYF.

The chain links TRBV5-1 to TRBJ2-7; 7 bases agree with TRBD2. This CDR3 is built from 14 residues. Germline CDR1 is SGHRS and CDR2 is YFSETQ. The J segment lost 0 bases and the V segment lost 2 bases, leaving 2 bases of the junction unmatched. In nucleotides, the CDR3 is TGCGCCAGCAGCTTTGGGGACTACTCCTACGAGCAGTACTTC. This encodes CASSFGDYSYEQYF.